Presented here are 13 T cell receptor beta chains from one specimen sequenced in a study of CD8+ T cells in alopecia areata. Isolated RNA was reverse transcribed into cDNA used as the sequencing template. Repertoires were generated with immunoSEQ multiplex PCR, while TCRdb's copy carries only in-frame clones and drops some. The repertoire has around 140,000 clones, about 49% of them found once; the top ten carry roughly a sixth. The source was CD8+ T cells sorted from blood, collected at week 0. The origin of the receptors is a human donor with alopecia areata.

The CDR3 here is CASSSYDETANYGYTF. CDR3 nucleotides: TGTGCCAGCAGCTCTTATGACGAGACAGCTAACTATGGCTACACCTTC. This chain links TRBV5-6 with TRBJ1-2; D is perhaps TRBD1 (5 bases). The germline V gene encodes CDR1 SGHDT and CDR2 YYEEEE. Trimming stripped 3 bases from V and 0 bases from J, with 15 bases between. This CDR3 contains 16 residues.

The chain links TRBV29-1 to TRBJ2-7; no reliable D call. Trimming cost V 1 base and J 2 bases, with 3 bases left between them. The CDR3 length is 11 residues. Germline CDR1 SQVTM, CDR2 ANQGSEA. The CDR3 DNA reads as TGCAGCGTTGAAGGACCCTACGAGCAGTACTTC. The encoded protein is CSVEGPYEQYF.

V and J are TRBV9 and TRBJ1-1, with 7 nucleotides matching TRBD1. Losses at the gene ends were 4 bases for V and 4 bases for J; bases not matched to a gene: 10. The length of the CDR3 is 15 residues. Looked up from germline, CDR1 is SGDLS and CDR2 is YYNGEE. The CDR3 is CASSQRTGDRTEAFF. The CDR3, as DNA: TGTGCCAGCAGCCAACGTACAGGGGACCGCACTGAAGCTTTCTTT.

The J gene is TRBJ2-3, the V gene TRBV9; a possible D gene is TRBD1 (7 bases). The CDR3 has 17 residues. Germline assignment: CDR1 SGDLS and CDR2 YYNGEE. V dropped 7 bases and J dropped 0 bases, with 21 bases sitting between them. The CDR3 region is CASSAEGAEASTDTQYF. CDR3 coding DNA: TGTGCCAGCTCGGCGGAGGGGGCGGAGGCTAGCACAGATACGCAGTATTTT. The full variable domain, with the rest looked up from reference TRBV9 and TRBJ2-3, is DSGVTQTPKHLITATGQRVTLRCSPRSGDLSVYWYQQSLDQGLQFLIQYYNGEERAKGNILERFSAQQFPDLHSELNLSSLELGDSALYFCASSAEGAEASTDTQYFGPGTRLTVL.

This clone has more than one count but fewer than ten. The chain has TRBV7-9 and TRBJ2-7; 10 bases line up with TRBD2. The germline gives CDR1 SEHNR, CDR2 FQNEAQ (reference sequence). The V segment lost 5 bases and the J segment 0 bases; nucleotides outside the gene matches: 4. The CDR3 length is 15 residues. The CDR3 protein is CASSGLAGVSYEQYF. The DNA of the CDR3 is TGTGCCAGCAGCGGTCTAGCGGGGGTCTCCTACGAGCAGTACTTC.

This clone turned up a few times. The J gene is TRBJ2-1, the V gene TRBV6-5; D not certain. V lost 7 bases and J 4 bases, leaving 8 bases between the germline ends. Looked up from germline, CDR1 is MNHEY and CDR2 is SVGAGI. The CDR3 runs to 12 residues. DNA of the CDR3: TGTGCCAGCACCAACCAGTACAATGAGCAGTTCTTC. This codes for CASTNQYNEQFF.

V usage is TRBV30 and J usage is TRBJ1-5; 10 bases map to TRBD1. V shed 5 bases, J shed 7 bases, and the junction held 8 bases outside the gene matches. The CDR3 contains 14 residues. Germline CDR1 is GTSNPN and CDR2 is SVGIG (reference sequence). The CDR3 DNA reads TGTGCCTGGCACTCCGGGACAGGGGACCAGCCCCAGCATTTT. It specifies CAWHSGTGDQPQHF. Drawing the rest from reference TRBV30 and TRBJ1-5, the complete variable domain is SQTIHQWPATLVQPVGSPLSLECTVEGTSNPNLYWYRQAAGRGLQLLFYSVGIGQISSEVPQNLSASRPQDRQFILSSKKLLLSDSGFYLCAWHSGTGDQPQHFGDGTRLSIL.

The DNA of the CDR3 is TGTGCCAGCAGCCCACGGGACAGGGGCTACGAGCAGTACTTC. Translation: CASSPRDRGYEQYF. The V and J genes are TRBV13 and TRBJ2-7, with 10 bases fitting TRBD1. From germline, CDR1 is PRHDT and CDR2 FYEKMQ (reference sequence). V was pared by 5 bases and J by 3 bases, with 4 bases of the junction left unmatched. CDR3 length equals 14 residues.

The chain uses TRBV27 and TRBJ2-3; a possible D gene is TRBD2 (6 bases). The CDR3 contains 16 residues. Looked up from germline, CDR1 is MNHEY and CDR2 is SMNVEV (reference sequence). Trimming removed 2 bases at V and 0 bases at J, with 12 bases between. This CDR3 is CASSLGRGTSTDTQYF. CDR3 DNA: TGTGCCAGCAGTTTAGGACGGGGGACTAGCACAGATACGCAGTATTTT.

The chain uses TRBV29-1 and TRBJ1-2, with D possibly TRBD1 on 5 matching bases. Deletions cut 5 bases from V and 4 bases from J, with 14 bases between. The CDR3 sequence is 13 residues long. CDR1 is SQVTM, CDR2 ANQGSEA, per germline. The CDR3 spells CSVPTGGVYGYTF. CDR3 nucleotides: TGCAGCGTTCCTACGGGAGGGGTCTATGGCTACACCTTC.

The J gene is TRBJ1-6, the V gene TRBV5-6; maybe TRBD1 (5 bases). This CDR3 is built from 14 residues. Trimming pared 4 bases from V and 7 bases from J, leaving 12 bases between. Germline V CDR1 and CDR2: SGHDT, YYEEEE. CDR3 nucleotides: TGTGCCAGCAGCCCTGGGGGACGGAATTCACCCCTCCACTTT. Its translation is CASSPGGRNSPLHF. Together with reference TRBV5-6 and TRBJ1-6, the CDR3 gives the full variable domain: DAGVTQSPTHLIKTRGQQVTLRCSPKSGHDTVSWYQQALGQGPQFIFQYYEEEERQRGNFPDRFSGHQFPNYSSELNVNALLLGDSALYLCASSPGGRNSPLHFGNGTRLTVT.

V and J are TRBV7-2 and TRBJ2-1, with a weak D call TRBD2 (6 bases). Trimming removed 8 bases at V and 6 bases at J, with 17 bases between. Germline CDR1 is SGHTA and CDR2 is FQGNSA. The CDR3 runs 14 residues. DNA for the CDR3: TGTGCCAGCGCGGGACTCGACCGTCCCAATGAGCAGTTCTTC. Its translation: CASAGLDRPNEQFF.

This clone has only a few counts. The J gene is TRBJ1-1, the V gene TRBV29-1; D not certain. CDR1 SQVTM and CDR2 ANQGSEA come from the germline V gene. With 8 bases removed from V and 1 base from J, the gap between germline ends came to 11 bases. The CDR3 covers 12 residues. The CDR3 here is CSLLEGNTEAFF. CDR3 nucleotide sequence: TGCAGCCTCCTAGAGGGGAACACTGAAGCTTTCTTT.